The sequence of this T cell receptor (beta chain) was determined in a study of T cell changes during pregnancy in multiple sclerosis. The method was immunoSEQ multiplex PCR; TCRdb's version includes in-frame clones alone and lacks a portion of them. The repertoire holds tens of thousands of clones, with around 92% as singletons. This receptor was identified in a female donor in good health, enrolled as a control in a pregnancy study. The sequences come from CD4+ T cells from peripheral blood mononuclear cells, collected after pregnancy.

This chain's CDR3 is CASSRGLAGGASSYEQYF. As DNA, the CDR3 is TGCGCCAGCAGCCGCGGACTAGCGGGGGGCGCTAGCTCCTACGAGCAGTACTTC. The rearrangement joins TRBV4-1 to TRBJ2-7; 14 bases map to TRBD2. Germline V gives CDR1 MGHRA, CDR2 YSYEKL. The V and J ends lost 4 bases and 0 bases, in that order; junction bases with no gene match: 8. The CDR3 contains 18 residues.